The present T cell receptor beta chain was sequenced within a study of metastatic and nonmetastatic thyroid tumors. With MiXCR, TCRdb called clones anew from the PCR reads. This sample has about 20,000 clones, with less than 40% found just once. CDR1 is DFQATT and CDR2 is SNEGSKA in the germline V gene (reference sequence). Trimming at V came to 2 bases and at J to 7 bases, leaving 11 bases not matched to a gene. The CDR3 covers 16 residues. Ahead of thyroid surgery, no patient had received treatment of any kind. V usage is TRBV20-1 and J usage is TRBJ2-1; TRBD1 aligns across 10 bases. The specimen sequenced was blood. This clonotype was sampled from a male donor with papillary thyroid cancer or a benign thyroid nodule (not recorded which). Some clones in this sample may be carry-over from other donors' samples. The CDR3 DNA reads TGCAGTGCTAGAATTGGGGCGGGACAGGGGCGGAATGAGCAGTTCTTC. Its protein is CSARIGAGQGRNEQFF.